This T cell receptor (beta chain) was observed in a study of blood T cell repertoires in COVID-19. The wider study: Samples taken during acute and convalescent COVID-19 were collected in the United States, Italy and Spain. The cDNA or gDNA used as material had been derived from T cells, B-cell-depleted T cells, or PBMCs.

CDR3 size: 15 residues. V lost 5 bases, J lost 9 bases, and 11 bases stayed unmatched. In germline, CDR1 is LNHDA, CDR2 SQIVND (reference sequence). In the original analysis: Reference gene primer amplification yielded estimated nucleated cell counts. The table came from immunoSEQ multiplex PCR; TCRdb's copy has only in-frame clones and leaves some out. V, J and clone size derive from that table, while D and trimming were established from the DNA sequence. This repertoire shows 200,000 to 300,000 clones, around 87% found once; its top ten account for 5.2%. Seattle's cohort entered during active infection and was followed longitudinally.

V and J are TRBV19 and TRBJ2-1; 9 bases agree with TRBD1. Specimen: peripheral blood. This receptor was identified in a woman aged 55-70 years with COVID-19, enrolled during active disease. Here the CDR3 reads CASSPGTGNLGEQFF. The DNA for the CDR3 is TGTGCCAGTAGTCCGGGGACAGGGAATCTTGGTGAGCAGTTCTTC.